This record looks at one T cell receptor beta chain sequence and its context. Its cognate antigen is unknown. These data are taken from a study of cytomegalovirus exposure and HLA in healthy donors. Study background: Approximately 81% of 398 genotyped donors fell in the Caucasian-associated ancestry cluster. Overall study results and limits: DRB1 showed the most TCR associations and HLA-C the fewest in a later analysis, as rates varied by HLA locus. In a later analysis, HLA-associated TCR beta chains were more clonally expanded than equally common others.

The PCR ran on 60 Vbeta and 13 Jbeta primers. This table comes from immunoSEQ multiplex PCR, and its TCRdb copy is limited to in-frame clones, with some not included. Among roughly 170,000 clones listed, roughly 78% were seen once. The germline V gene encodes CDR1 SGHDN and CDR2 FVKESK. The CDR3 runs to 16 residues. V was trimmed by 2 bases and J by 6 bases, leaving 19 bases between them. The sample consisted of PBMCs. The V call is TRBV14, the J call TRBJ1-2; maybe TRBD1 (5 bases). The TCR comes from a boy aged 5 to 17 in good health and CMV-seronegative. CDR3 nucleotides: TGTGCCAGCAGCCAATATATAGGTCTGGTAGGGGATGGCTACACCTTC. Translated, it gives CASSQYIGLVGDGYTF.